What follows are 11 T cell receptor beta chains derived from one specimen sequenced in a study of T cell changes during pregnancy in multiple sclerosis. Measured with immunoSEQ multiplex PCR; TCRdb has only the in-frame clones, and not every one. In the table there are approximately 34,000 clones, 90% to 95% of which are singletons. This material consisted of CD4+ T cells from peripheral blood mononuclear cells, taken after pregnancy. Every receptor here comes from a female donor with multiple sclerosis, enrolled in a pregnancy study.

The J gene is TRBJ1-6, the V gene TRBV9, with no clear D. The CDR3 runs 15 residues. Germline CDR1 and CDR2: SGDLS and YYNGEE. With 3 bases removed from V and 6 bases from J, the gap between germline ends came to 13 bases. The CDR3 sequence: CASSARGNLNSPLHF. Written as DNA, the CDR3 is TGTGCCAGCAGCGCCCGGGGTAATCTTAATTCACCCCTCCACTTT.

The chain links TRBV5-5 to TRBJ2-2; possibly TRBD1 for D (6 bases). V was trimmed by 1 base and J by 2 bases, leaving 12 bases between them. The CDR3 extends over 16 amino acids. CDR1 is SGHKS, CDR2 YYEKEE, per germline (reference sequence). The CDR3 DNA sequence: TGTGCCAGCAGCTTGAGAGGGGGACAAAACACCGGGGAGCTGTTTTTT. Translated, it gives CASSLRGGQNTGELFF. Based on the CDR3 plus reference TRBV5-5 and TRBJ2-2, the full variable domain is DAGVTQSPTHLIKTRGQQVTLRCSPISGHKSVSWYQQVLGQGPQFIFQYYEKEERGRGNFPDRFSARQFPNYSSELNVNALLLGDSALYLCASSLRGGQNTGELFFGEGSRLTVL.

Written as DNA, the CDR3 is TGTGCCAGCAGCCCCTTAGCGGGACTAGATACGCAGTATTTT. Translation gives CASSPLAGLDTQYF. The chain combines TRBV14 with TRBJ2-3, with 8 bases that match TRBD2. Trimming took 4 bases from V and 5 from J; bases not matched to a gene: 5. The CDR3 is 14 residues long. Looked up from germline, CDR1 is SGHDN and CDR2 is FVKESK. The variable domain in full, with the rest retrieved from reference TRBV14 and TRBJ2-3, is EAGVTQFPSHSVIEKGQTVTLRCDPISGHDNLYWYRRVMGKEIKFLLHFVKESKQDESGMPNNRFLAERTGGTYSTLKVQPAELEDSGVYFCASSPLAGLDTQYFGPGTRLTVL.

The chain links TRBV19 to TRBJ1-5, with D maybe TRBD1 (6 bases). Trimming took 3 bases from V and 5 from J, leaving 14 bases between them. Germline-derived CDR1 and CDR2 are LNHDA and SQIVND (reference sequence). The CDR3 is made up of 15 amino acids. The CDR3 DNA follows: TGTGCCAGTAGTATTCGGGGGGCGCGATATCAGCCCCAGCATTTT. As protein: CASSIRGARYQPQHF.

The chain has TRBV4-1 and TRBJ2-2; 8 bases align to TRBD2. The length of the CDR3 is 18 residues. Per the germline V gene, CDR1 is MGHRA and CDR2 is YSYEKL. The junction had 7 bases not matched to a gene; V was cut back by 1 base and J by 0 bases. CDR3 sequence reads: CASSQVLIAGSNTGELFF. Here the CDR3 DNA reads TGCGCCAGCAGCCAAGTCTTGATAGCGGGATCGAACACCGGGGAGCTGTTTTTT.

J is TRBJ1-5 and V is TRBV6-1; 8 bases agree with TRBD1. With V trimmed by 6 bases and J by 0 bases, 4 bases remained unmatched. Germline V gene lookup returns CDR1 MNHNS and CDR2 SASEGT. This CDR3 spans 15 amino acids. DNA of the CDR3: TGTGCCAGCAGCCTGACAGGGGATAGCAATCAGCCCCAGCATTTT. It codes for CASSLTGDSNQPQHF.

This chain joins TRBV5-1 and TRBJ2-5; D is undetermined. The V gene's germline CDR1 is SGHRS and CDR2 YFSETQ. The CDR3 covers 15 residues. Trimming took 1 base from V and 1 from J, leaving 11 bases between them. The CDR3 sequence is CASSLNGRRQETQYF. CDR3 DNA sequence: TGCGCCAGCAGCTTGAACGGCAGGCGCCAAGAGACCCAGTACTTC.

The rearrangement joins TRBV7-7 to TRBJ2-5, with 8 bases lining up with TRBD1. The CDR3 is made up of 15 amino acids. The junction had 2 bases not matched to a gene; V was cut back by 1 base and J by 1 base. In germline, CDR1 is SSHAT, CDR2 FNYEAQ (reference sequence). CDR3 coding DNA: TGTGCCAGCAGCTTAGTCACAGGGGGCCAAGAGACCCAGTACTTC. It codes for CASSLVTGGQETQYF.

V is TRBV2 and J is TRBJ1-6; no clear D. This CDR3 is built from 17 residues. The ends were cut back, 3 bases at V and 0 bases at J, with 12 bases in the middle. Germline assignment: CDR1 SNHLY and CDR2 FYNNEI. The CDR3 loop is CASSEAPGSSYNSPLHF. The CDR3, as DNA: TGTGCCAGCAGTGAGGCTCCAGGCAGCTCCTATAATTCACCCCTCCACTTT.

This clone was observed a single time. The chain combines TRBV30 with TRBJ1-5, with D unresolved. Trimming shortened V by 2 bases and J by 0 bases, and 8 bases separated the two germline ends. Germline CDR1 and CDR2: GTSNPN and SVGIG (reference sequence). This CDR3 has 14 amino acids. The CDR3 DNA reads as TGTGCCTGGAGTTTCCACGGTAGCAATCAGCCCCAGCATTTT. Protein sequence: CAWSFHGSNQPQHF.

The gene calls are TRBV10-3 and TRBJ1-2; the D gene is possibly TRBD1 (6 bases). Trimming took 4 bases from V and 5 from J, leaving 23 bases between them. CDR1 is ENHRY, CDR2 SYGVKD, per germline. The CDR3 totals 17 residues. CDR3 sequence (DNA): TGTGCCATCAGTGGAAACAGGGTTTCCACTAAATCGTATGGCTACACCTTC. Its protein product is CAISGNRVSTKSYGYTF.